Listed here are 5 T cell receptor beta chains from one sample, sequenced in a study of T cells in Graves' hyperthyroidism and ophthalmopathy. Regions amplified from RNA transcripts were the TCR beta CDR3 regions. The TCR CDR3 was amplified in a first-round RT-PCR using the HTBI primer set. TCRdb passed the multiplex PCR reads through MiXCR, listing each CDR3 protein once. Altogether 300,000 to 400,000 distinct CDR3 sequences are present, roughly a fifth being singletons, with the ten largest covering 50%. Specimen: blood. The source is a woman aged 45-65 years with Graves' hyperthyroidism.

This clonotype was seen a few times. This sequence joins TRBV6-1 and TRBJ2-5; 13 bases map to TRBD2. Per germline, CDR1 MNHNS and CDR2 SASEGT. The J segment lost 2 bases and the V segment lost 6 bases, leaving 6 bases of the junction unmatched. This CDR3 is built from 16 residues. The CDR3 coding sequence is TGTGCCAGCAGCCGGGGGACTAGCGGGGATCAAGAGACCCAGTACTTC. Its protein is CASSRGTSGDQETQYF.

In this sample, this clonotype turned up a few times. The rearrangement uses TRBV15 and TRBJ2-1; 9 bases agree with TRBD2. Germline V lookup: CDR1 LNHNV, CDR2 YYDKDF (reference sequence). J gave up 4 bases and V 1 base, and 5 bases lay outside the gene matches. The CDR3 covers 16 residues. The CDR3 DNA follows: TGTGCCACCAGCAGAGTCATAGCGGGGGCTTACAATGAGCAGTTCTTC. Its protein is CATSRVIAGAYNEQFF.

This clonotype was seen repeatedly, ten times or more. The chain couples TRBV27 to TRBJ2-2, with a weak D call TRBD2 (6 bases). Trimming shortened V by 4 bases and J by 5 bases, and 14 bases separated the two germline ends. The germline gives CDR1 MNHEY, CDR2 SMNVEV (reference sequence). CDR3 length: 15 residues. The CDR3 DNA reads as TGTGCCAGCAGTTGGGGAGCGGGTGGGACCGGGGAGCTGTTTTTT. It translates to CASSWGAGGTGELFF.

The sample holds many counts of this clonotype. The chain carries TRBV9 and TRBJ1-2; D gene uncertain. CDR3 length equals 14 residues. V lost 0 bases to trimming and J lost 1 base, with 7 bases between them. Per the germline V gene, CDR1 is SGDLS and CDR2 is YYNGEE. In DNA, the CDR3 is TGTGCCAGCAGCGTAGGGGTTCTTAACTATGGCTACACCTTC. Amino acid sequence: CASSVGVLNYGYTF.

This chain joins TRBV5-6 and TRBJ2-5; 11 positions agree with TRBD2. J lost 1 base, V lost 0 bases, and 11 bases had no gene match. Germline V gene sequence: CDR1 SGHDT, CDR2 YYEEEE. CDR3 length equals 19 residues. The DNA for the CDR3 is TGTGCCAGCAGCTTGGCATTTAGCGGGAGGGCCCTCGTCCAAGAGACCCAGTACTTC. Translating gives CASSLAFSGRALVQETQYF.